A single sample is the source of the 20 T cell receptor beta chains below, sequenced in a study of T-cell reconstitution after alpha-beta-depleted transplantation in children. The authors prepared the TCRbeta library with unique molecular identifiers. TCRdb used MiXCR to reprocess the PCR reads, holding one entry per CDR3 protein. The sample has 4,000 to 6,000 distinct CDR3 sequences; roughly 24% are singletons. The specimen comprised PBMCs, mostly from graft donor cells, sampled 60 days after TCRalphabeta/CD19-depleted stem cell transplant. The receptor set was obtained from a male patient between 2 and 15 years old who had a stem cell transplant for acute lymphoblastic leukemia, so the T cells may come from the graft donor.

The CDR3 spells CASCQERTRNYEQYF. CDR3 DNA: TGTGCCTCCTGCCAAGAACGGACTAGGAACTACGAGCAGTACTTC. The chain recombines TRBV3-1 with TRBJ2-7; 7 positions agree with TRBD2. The ends lost 11 bases at V and 3 bases at J; junction bases unmatched: 16. CDR3 size: 15 residues. Germline CDR1 LGHDT, CDR2 YNNKEL (reference sequence).

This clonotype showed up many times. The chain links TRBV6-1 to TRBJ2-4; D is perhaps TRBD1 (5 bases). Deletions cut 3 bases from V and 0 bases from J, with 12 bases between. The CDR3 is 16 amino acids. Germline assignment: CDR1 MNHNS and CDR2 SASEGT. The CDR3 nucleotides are TGTGCCAGCAGTGATCCTTCACAGGTAGCCAAAAACATTCAGTACTTC. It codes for CASSDPSQVAKNIQYF.

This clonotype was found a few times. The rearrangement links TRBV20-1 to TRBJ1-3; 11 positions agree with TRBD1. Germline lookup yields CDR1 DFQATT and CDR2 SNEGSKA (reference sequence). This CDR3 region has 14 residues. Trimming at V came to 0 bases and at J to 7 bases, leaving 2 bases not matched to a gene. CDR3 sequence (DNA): TGCAGTGCTAGAGAGGGGGACAGGGGGAACACCATATATTTT. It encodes CSAREGDRGNTIYF.

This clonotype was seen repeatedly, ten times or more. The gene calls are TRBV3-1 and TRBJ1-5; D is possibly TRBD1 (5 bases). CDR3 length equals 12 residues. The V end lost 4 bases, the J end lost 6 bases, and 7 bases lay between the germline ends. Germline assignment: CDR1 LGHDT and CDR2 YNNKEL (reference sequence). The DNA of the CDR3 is TGTGCCAGCAGCCTGGGGGGTCAGCCCCAGCATTTT. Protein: CASSLGGQPQHF.

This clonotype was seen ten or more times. The CDR3 DNA reads as TGCGCCAGCAGCTTGGACCACTCCTACGAGCAGTACTTC. Protein product: CASSLDHSYEQYF. The chain links TRBV5-1 to TRBJ2-7; D gene unclear. CDR3 size: 13 residues. Deletions cut 0 bases from V and 0 bases from J, with 4 bases between. The V gene's germline CDR1 is SGHRS and CDR2 YFSETQ.

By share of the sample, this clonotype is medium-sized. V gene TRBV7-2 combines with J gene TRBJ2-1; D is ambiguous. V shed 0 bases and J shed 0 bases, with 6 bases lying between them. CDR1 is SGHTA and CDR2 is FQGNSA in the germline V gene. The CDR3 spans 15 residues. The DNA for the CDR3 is TGTGCCAGCAGCTTAGCAGCGACCTCCTACAATGAGCAGTTCTTC. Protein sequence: CASSLAATSYNEQFF.

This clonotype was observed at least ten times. CDR3 DNA: TGTGCCAGCACTCCCGGGCGAACAGCGGGGGTATCCACAGATACGCAGTATTTT. Its protein product is CASTPGRTAGVSTDTQYF. The chain couples TRBV7-8 to TRBJ2-3; TRBD2 aligns across 8 bases. Looked up from germline, CDR1 is SGHVS and CDR2 is FQNEAQ. The CDR3 spans 18 residues. V was clipped by 7 bases and J by 2 bases; unmatched bases: 17.

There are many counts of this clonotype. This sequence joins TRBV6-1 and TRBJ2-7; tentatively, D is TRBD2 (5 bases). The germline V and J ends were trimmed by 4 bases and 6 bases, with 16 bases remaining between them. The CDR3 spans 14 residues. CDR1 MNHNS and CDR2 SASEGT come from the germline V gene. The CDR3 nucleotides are TGTGCCAGCAGTGCTCGGTCGCCTCTAGCCGAGCAGTACTTC. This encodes CASSARSPLAEQYF.

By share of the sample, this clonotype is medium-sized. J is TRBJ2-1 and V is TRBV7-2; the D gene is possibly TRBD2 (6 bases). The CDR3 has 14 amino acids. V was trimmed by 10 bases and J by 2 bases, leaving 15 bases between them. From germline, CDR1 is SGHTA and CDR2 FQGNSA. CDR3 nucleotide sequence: TGTGCCACGGTCGGGGGAGGCCCCTACAATGAGCAGTTCTTC. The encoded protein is CATVGGGPYNEQFF.

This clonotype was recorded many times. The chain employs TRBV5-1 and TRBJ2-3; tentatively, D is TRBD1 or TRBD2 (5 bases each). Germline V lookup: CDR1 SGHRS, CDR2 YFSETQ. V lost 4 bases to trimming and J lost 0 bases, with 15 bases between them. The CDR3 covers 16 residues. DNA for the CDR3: TGCGCCAGCAGCCCGGGGACGATAGGGAGCACAGATACGCAGTATTTT. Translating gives CASSPGTIGSTDTQYF.

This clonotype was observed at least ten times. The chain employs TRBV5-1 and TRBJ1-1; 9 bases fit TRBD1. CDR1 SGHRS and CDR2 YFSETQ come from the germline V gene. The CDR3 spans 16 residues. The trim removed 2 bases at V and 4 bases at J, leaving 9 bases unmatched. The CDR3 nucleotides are TGCGCCAGCAGCTTTACCGGGACAGGGCTTGGCACTGAAGCTTTCTTT. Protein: CASSFTGTGLGTEAFF.

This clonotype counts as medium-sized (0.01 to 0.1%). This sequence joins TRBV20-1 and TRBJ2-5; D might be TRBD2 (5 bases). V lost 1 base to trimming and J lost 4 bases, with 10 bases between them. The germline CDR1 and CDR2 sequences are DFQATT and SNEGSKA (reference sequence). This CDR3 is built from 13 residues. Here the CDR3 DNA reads TGCAGTGCTAGAGCGGGATTCGGAGAGACCCAGTACTTC. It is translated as CSARAGFGETQYF.

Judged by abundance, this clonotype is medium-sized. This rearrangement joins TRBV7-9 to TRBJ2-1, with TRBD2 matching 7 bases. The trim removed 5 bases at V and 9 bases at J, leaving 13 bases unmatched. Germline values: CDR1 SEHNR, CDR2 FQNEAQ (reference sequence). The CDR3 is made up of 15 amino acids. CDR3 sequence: CASSEFRDYSGEQFF. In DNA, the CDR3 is TGTGCCAGCAGCGAGTTTCGGGACTACTCCGGTGAGCAGTTCTTC.

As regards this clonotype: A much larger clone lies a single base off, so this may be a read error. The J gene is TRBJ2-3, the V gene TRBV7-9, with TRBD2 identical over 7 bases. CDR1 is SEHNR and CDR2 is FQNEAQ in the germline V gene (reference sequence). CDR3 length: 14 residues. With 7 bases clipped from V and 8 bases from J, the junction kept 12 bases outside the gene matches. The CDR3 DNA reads TGTGCCAGCACCGGGAGGTGGCCGGGCGGTACGCAGTATTTT. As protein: CASTGRWPGGTQYF.

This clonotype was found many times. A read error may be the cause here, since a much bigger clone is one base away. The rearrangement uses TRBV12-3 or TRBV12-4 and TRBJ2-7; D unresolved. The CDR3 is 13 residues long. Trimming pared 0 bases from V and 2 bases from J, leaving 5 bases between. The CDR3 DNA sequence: TGTGCCAGCAGTTTAGCAGGGCCCTACGAGCAGTACTTC. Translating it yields CASSLAGPYEQYF.

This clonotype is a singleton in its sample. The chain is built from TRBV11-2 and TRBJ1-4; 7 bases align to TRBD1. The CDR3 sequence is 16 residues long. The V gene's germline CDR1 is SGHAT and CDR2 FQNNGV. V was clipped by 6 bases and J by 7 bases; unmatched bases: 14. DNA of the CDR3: TGTGCCAGCAGGGGAATTGACAGGGTACGGGGTGAAAAACTGTTTTTT. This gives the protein CASRGIDRVRGEKLFF.

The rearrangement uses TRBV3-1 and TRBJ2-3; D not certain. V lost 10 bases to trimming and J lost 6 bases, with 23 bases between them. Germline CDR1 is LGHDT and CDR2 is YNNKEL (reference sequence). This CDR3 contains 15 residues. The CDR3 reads CATSQEALTGDTQYF. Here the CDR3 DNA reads TGTGCCACCTCCCAAGAGGCCCTTACCGGGGATACGCAGTATTTT.

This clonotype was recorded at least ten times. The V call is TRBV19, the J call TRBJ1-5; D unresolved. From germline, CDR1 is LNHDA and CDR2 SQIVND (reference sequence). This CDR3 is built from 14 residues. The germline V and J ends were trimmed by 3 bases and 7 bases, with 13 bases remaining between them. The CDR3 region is CASSISILEQPQHF. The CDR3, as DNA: TGTGCCAGTAGTATTTCGATTTTGGAGCAGCCCCAGCATTTT.

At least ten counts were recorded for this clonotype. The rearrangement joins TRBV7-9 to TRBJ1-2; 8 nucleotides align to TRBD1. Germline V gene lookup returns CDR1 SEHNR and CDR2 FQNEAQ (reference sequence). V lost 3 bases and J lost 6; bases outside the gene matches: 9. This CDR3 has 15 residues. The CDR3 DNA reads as TGTGCCAGCAGCTTGGGCAGGGGGCGGAAGGATGGCTACACCTTC. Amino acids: CASSLGRGRKDGYTF.

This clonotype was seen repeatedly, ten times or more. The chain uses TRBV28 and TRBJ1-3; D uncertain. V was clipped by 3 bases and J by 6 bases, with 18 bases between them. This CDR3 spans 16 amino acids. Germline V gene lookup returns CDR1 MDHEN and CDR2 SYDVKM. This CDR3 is CASSFQSPGYLNTIYF. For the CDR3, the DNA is TGTGCCAGCAGTTTTCAGAGCCCGGGCTATCTAAACACCATATATTTT.